This T cell receptor beta chain was observed in a study of T cell repertoires in cytomegalovirus infection. Study observations and caveats: Cumulative frequency (of public TCR beta family members) identified carriers of CMV plus the relevant HLA.

This CDR3 has 17 amino acids. Trimming took off 5 bases at V and 1 base at J, with 20 bases between the two ends. TCRdb fed the reads into MiXCR, producing one record per CDR3 protein. The table records 650,000 to 900,000 distinct CDR3 sequences, about 28% of them present only once. As for this clonotype: The antigen is unknown.

Specimen: cultured CD8+ T cells from PBMCs, collected from culture after CMV antigen stimulation. The chain links TRBV12-3 or TRBV12-4 to TRBJ2-5, with D perhaps TRBD1 (6 bases). The receptor's source is a human donor in good health (CMV status not recorded). Some clones in this sample may be carry-over from other donors' samples. The CDR3 coding sequence is TGTGCCAGCAGTCACAGGGACCAGGGGACCCTCCAAGAGACCCAGTACTTC. The encoded protein is CASSHRDQGTLQETQYF.